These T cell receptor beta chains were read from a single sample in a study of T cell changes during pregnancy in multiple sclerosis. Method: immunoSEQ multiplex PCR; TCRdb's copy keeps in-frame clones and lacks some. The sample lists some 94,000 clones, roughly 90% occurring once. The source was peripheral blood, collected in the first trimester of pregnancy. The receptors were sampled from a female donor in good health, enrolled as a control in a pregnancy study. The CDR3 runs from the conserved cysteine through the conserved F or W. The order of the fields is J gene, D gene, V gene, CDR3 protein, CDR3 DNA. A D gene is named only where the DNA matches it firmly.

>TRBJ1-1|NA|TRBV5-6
CASSLGVGSTEAFF
TGTGCCAGCAGCTTGGGGGTAGGGAGCACTGAAGCTTTCTTT
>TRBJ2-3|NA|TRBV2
CASYGGGRTDTQYF
TGTGCCAGCTACGGCGGGGGCCGCACAGATACGCAGTATTTT
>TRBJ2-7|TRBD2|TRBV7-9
CASSPTSDEQYF
TGTGCCAGCAGCCCGACTAGCGACGAGCAGTACTTC
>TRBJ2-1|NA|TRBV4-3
CASSQVAGEYYNEQFF
TGCGCCAGCAGCCAAGTAGCCGGGGAGTACTACAATGAGCAGTTCTTC
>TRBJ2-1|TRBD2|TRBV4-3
CASSRRERGDEQFF
TGCGCCAGCAGCCGCAGAGAACGGGGGGATGAGCAGTTCTTC
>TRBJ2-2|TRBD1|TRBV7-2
CASSTRTGSVTGELFF
TGTGCCAGCAGCACCAGGACAGGGTCGGTCACCGGGGAGCTGTTTTTT
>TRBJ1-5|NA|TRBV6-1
CASGRAYSNQPQHF
TGTGCCAGCGGTAGAGCTTATAGCAATCAGCCCCAGCATTTT
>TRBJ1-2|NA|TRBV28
CASRSHGSNYGYTF
TGTGCCAGCAGGTCCCACGGGTCGAACTATGGCTACACCTTC
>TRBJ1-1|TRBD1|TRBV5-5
CASSFRGLAMNTEAFF
TGTGCCAGCAGCTTCAGGGGGCTAGCGATGAACACTGAAGCTTTCTTT
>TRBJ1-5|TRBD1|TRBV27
CASSPRGQGAGIQPQHF
TGTGCCAGCAGTCCTCGGGGACAGGGGGCCGGGATTCAGCCCCAGCATTTT